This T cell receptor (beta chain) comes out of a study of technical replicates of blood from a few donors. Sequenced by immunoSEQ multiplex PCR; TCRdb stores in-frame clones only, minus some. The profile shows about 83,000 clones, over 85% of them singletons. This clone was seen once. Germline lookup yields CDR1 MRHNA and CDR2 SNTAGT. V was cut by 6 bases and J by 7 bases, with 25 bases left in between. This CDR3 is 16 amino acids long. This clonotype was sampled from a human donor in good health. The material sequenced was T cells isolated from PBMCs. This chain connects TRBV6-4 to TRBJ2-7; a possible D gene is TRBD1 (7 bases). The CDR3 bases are TGTGCCAGCAGGGGGGGCGTGGGACAGTGCGGCCTTGAGCAGTACTTC. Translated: CASRGGVGQCGLEQYF.